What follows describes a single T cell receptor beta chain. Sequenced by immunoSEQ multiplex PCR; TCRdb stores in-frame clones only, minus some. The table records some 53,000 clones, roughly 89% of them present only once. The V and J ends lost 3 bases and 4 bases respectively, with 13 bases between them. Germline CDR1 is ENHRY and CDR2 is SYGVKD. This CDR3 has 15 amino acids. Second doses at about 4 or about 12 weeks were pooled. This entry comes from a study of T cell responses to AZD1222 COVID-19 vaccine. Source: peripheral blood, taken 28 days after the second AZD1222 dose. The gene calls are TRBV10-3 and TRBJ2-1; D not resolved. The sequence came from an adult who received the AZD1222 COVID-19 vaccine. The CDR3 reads CAISDGPPPYNEQFF. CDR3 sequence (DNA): TGTGCCATCAGTGATGGCCCCCCCCCTTACAATGAGCAGTTCTTC.